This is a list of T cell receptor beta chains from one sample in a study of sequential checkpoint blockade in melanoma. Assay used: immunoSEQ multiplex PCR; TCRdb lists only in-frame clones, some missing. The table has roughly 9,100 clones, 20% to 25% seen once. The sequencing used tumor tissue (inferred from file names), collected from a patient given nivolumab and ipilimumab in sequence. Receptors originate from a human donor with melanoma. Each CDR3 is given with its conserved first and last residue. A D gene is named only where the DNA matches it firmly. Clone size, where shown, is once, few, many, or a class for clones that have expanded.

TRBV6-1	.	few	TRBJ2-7	TGTGCCAGCAGTGAAGGGCCGGACCTCTACGAGCAGTACTTC	CASSEGPDLYEQYF
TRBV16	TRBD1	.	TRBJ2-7	TGTGCCAGCAGCCAATACGGTTCGGACAGGGTAGGGAACGAGCAGTACTTC	CASSQYGSDRVGNEQYF
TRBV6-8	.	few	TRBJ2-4	TGTGCCAGCAGTGATTACGGGGGAGAACACAAAAACATTCAGTACTTC	CASSDYGGEHKNIQYF
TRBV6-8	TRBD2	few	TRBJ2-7	TGTGCCATCCGGGAGGGGAGGGGGGACTACGAGCAGTACTTC	CAIREGRGDYEQYF
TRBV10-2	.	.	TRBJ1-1	TGCGCCACATCGGGACAGAACACTGAAGCTTTCTTT	CATSGQNTEAFF
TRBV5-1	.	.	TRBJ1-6	TGCGCCAGCAGCTTGTTCGCTACACACTCACCCCTCCACTTT	CASSLFATHSPLHF
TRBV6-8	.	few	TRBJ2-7	TGTGCCAGCCTCTCGGGGACCTACGAGCAGTACTTC	CASLSGTYEQYF
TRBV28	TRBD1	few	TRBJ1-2	TGTGCCAGCAGCGAAAAGGCCCTCGGGACAGGGATTTTCGGCTACACCTTC	CASSEKALGTGIFGYTF
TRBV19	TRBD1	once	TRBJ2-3	TGTGCCAGTAGTACGGGACAGGGCACGCAGTATTTT	CASSTGQGTQYF
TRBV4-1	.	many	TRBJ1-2	TGCGCCAGCAGCCAGGAAGTTCAGGGGTACCTCGTAGTAAACGGCTACACCTTC	CASSQEVQGYLVVNGYTF
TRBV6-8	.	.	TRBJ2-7	TGTGCCAGCAGTAGGGACAAGGACTTAGGATACGAGCAGTACTTC	CASSRDKDLGYEQYF
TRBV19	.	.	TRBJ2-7	TGTGCCAGTAGTATCATCGGTGACGAGCAGTACTTC	CASSIIGDEQYF
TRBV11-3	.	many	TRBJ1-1	TGTGCCAGCAGCCGCCGGGGGGTGGTCACTGAAGCTTTCTTT	CASSRRGVVTEAFF
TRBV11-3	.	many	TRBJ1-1	TGTGCCAGCAGCTTATCTGGGGGGCGCAACACTGAAGCTTTCTTT	CASSLSGGRNTEAFF
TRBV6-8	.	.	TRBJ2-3	TGTGCCATCAGTGCGACTAGCACAGATACGCAGTATTTT	CAISATSTDTQYF
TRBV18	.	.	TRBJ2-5	TGTGCCAGCTCACCAGGGAGAAGAGAGACCCAGTACTTC	CASSPGRRETQYF
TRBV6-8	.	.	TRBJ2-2	TGTGCCAGCAGTCCACGGGTTTGGGAGGCCGGGGAGCTGTTTTTT	CASSPRVWEAGELFF
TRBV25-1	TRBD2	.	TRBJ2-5	TGTGCCAGCAGTGAATTGACGACTAGCGGGGGGCCCGGGAGGACCCAGTACTTC	CASSELTTSGGPGRTQYF
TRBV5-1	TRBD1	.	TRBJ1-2	TGCGCCAGCAGCTTGGGACAGGGGGCCGGCGGCTACACCTTC	CASSLGQGAGGYTF
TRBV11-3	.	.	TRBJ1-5	TGTGCCAGCAGCTTAGTTCAGGTGATAAAACCGGGGCATCAGCCCCAGCATTTT	CASSLVQVIKPGHQPQHF
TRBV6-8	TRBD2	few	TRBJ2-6	TGTGCCAGCAGTGACGGACTAGCGGGGGGCTCTGGGGCCAACGTCCTGACTTTC	CASSDGLAGGSGANVLTF
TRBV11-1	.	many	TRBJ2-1	TGTGCCAGCAGCTTAGAGTGGCAGACGTCCTACAATGAGCAGTTCTTC	CASSLEWQTSYNEQFF
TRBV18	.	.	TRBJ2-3	TGTGCCAGCTCACCACCGATCGGGGGACGGACAGATACGCAGTATTTT	CASSPPIGGRTDTQYF
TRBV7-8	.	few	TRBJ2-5	TGTGCCACCACCCTGGGTAACCAAGAGACCCAGTACTTC	CATTLGNQETQYF
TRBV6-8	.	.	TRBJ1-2	TGTGCCATCAGTCGGGGGGAGTCCGGCTATGGCTACACCTTC	CAISRGESGYGYTF
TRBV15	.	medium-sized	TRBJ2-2	TGTGCCACCAGCAGGGGATGGGGGGCGAACACCGGGGAGCTGTTTTTT	CATSRGWGANTGELFF
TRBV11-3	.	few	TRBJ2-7	TGTGCCAGCAGCTTAAGGGGGACTCCGAGCTCCTACGAGCAGTACTTC	CASSLRGTPSSYEQYF
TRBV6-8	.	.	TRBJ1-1	TGTGCCAGCAGTTCCGGCCCAGGGTGGCCTTTCTTT	CASSSGPGWPFF
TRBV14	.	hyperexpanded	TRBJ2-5	TGTGCCAGCACCCCGGGTAGCGGTTACCAAGAGACCCAGTACTTC	CASTPGSGYQETQYF
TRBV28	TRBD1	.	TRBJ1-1	TGTGCCAGCCTAACAGGGGGCGAATGGAACACTGAAGCTTTCTTT	CASLTGGEWNTEAFF
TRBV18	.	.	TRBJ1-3	TGTGCCAGCTCACCGGGGCAGGGGATCTCTGGAAACACCATATATTTT	CASSPGQGISGNTIYF
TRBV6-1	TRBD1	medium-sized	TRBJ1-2	TGTGCCAGCAGTGAAGCGCTTGGACAGGCCCGGAGTGGCTACACCTTC	CASSEALGQARSGYTF
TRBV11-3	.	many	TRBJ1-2	TGTGCCAGCAGCTTTACAGGATCCGTCTATGGCTACACCTTC	CASSFTGSVYGYTF
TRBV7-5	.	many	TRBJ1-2	TGTGCCAGCAGCCCCGTTCAGGGACAGAATAACTATGGCTACACCTTC	CASSPVQGQNNYGYTF
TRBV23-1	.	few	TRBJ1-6	TGCGCCAGCAGTTCGGCAGCGGGGGTGCCCCTCCACTTT	CASSSAAGVPLHF
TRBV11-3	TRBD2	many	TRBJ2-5	TGTGCCAGCAGCTTGCACGGACTAGGGGTAGAGACCCAGTACTTC	CASSLHGLGVETQYF
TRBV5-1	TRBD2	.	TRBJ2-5	TGCGCCAGCACCTTTGATGGCGGGGGGGAGGAGACCCAGTACTTC	CASTFDGGGEETQYF
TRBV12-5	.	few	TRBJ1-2	TGTGCCAGCAACAGGGAACGTTCTGGCTACACCTTC	CASNRERSGYTF
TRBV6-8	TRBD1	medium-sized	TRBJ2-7	TGTGCCAGCAGTCTTTTTACACTTACCGGGACAGGGGGCAAAGAGCAGTACTTC	CASSLFTLTGTGGKEQYF
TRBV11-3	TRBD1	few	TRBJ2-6	TGTGCCAGCAGCTACCGGGACAGGGGGGCTGGGGCCAACGTCCTGACTTTC	CASSYRDRGAGANVLTF
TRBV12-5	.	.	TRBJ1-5	TGTGCTAGTGGAAAAAGTCCGGGACGGCTAAACAATCAGCCCCAGCATTTT	CASGKSPGRLNNQPQHF
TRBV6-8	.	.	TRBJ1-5	TGTGCCAGCAGTTACTCGCGGGATCAGCCCCAGCATTTT	CASSYSRDQPQHF
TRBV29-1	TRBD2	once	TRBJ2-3	TGCAGCGTTGGGAGTATCGAGCGGGGGGGCACAGATACGCAGTATTTT	CSVGSIERGGTDTQYF
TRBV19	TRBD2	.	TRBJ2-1	TGTGCCAGTAGCAGTACTAGCGGGGGGGCCCAGGAGCAGTTCTTC	CASSSTSGGAQEQFF
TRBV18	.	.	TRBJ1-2	TGTGCCAGCTCACCACCGATGGAAGGCTATGGCTACACCTTC	CASSPPMEGYGYTF
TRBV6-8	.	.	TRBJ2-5	TGTGCCATCAGGGGTACAGGGAACCAAGAGACCCAGTACTTC	CAIRGTGNQETQYF
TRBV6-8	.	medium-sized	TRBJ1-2	TGTGCCAGCAGTTACTCTGGGCACTTAAACTATGGCTACACCTTC	CASSYSGHLNYGYTF
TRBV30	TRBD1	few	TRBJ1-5	TGTGCCTGGAGCACAGGGGGCTGGCAGCCCCAGCATTTT	CAWSTGGWQPQHF
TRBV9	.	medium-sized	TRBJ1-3	TGTGCCAGCAGCGTAGACAGGAGTGACACCATATATTTT	CASSVDRSDTIYF
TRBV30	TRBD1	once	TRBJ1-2	TGTGCCTGGAGCGAGACAGGGGTATATGGCTACACCTTC	CAWSETGVYGYTF
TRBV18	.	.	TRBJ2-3	TGTGCCAGCTCCCGCCGACTAGTGGGGTTCCCAGATACGCAGTATTTT	CASSRRLVGFPDTQYF
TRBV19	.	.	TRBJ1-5	TGTGCCAGTAGCAAGCGCCTCGGGACGGACAATCAGCCCCAGCATTTT	CASSKRLGTDNQPQHF
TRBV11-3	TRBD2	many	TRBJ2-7	TGTGCCAGCAGCTTTCATCTAGCGGGGGTCGAGCAGTACTTC	CASSFHLAGVEQYF
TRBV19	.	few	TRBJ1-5	TGTGCCAGTAGTATATGGGATTTCAATCAGCCCCAGCATTTT	CASSIWDFNQPQHF
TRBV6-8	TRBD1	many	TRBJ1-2	TGTGCCAGACCCTTAACCGGGACAATTATCAGGGGGCATGGCTACACCTTC	CARPLTGTIIRGHGYTF
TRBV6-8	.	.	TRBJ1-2	TGTGCCAGCAGTCAGGGGTGGAACTATGGCTACACCTTC	CASSQGWNYGYTF
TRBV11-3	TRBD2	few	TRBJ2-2	TGTGCCAGCAGCTCGCCCCGGGGGGGACCGGTGGTAACCGGGGAGCTGTTTTTT	CASSSPRGGPVVTGELFF